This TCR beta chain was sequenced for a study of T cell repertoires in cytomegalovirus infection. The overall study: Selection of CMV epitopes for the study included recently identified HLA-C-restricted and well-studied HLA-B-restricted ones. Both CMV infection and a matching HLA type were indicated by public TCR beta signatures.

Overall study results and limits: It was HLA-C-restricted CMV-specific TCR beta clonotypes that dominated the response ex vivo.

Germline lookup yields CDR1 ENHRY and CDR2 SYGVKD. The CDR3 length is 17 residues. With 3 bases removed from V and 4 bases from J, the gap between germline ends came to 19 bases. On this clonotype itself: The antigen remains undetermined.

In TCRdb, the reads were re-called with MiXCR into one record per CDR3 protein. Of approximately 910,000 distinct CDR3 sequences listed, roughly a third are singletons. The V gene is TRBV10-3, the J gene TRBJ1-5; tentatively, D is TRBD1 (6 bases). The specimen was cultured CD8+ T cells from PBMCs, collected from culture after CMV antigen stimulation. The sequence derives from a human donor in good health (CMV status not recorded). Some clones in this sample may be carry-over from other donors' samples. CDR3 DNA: TGTGCCATCAGTGATAGGGCGGCCACAGGGCCTAATCAGCCCCAGCATTTT. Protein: CAISDRAATGPNQPQHF.